A single TCR beta chain is shown here with its context. The TCR beta CDR3 regions underwent amplification using RNA transcripts as the source. In the first-round RT-PCR of the TCR CDR3, the HTBI primer set was used. TCRdb re-called the multiplex PCR reads through MiXCR, storing one row per CDR3 protein. The sample has roughly 800,000 distinct CDR3 sequences, 35% to 40% seen once; the top ten hold approximately 8.7%. The entry originates in a study of T cells in Graves' hyperthyroidism and ophthalmopathy. CDR1 and CDR2 (germline): MNHEY, SVGAGI. CDR3 size: 14 residues. V was clipped by 4 bases and J by 6 bases, with 16 bases between them.

The chain uses TRBV6-5 and TRBJ2-7; D is perhaps TRBD1 or TRBD2 (5 bases each). Sequenced: blood. This receptor was taken from a man aged 18 to 30 with Graves' hyperthyroidism. The chain's CDR3 is CASSWDGESLEQYF. CDR3 DNA sequence: TGTGCCAGCAGTTGGGACGGGGAGTCCCTCGAGCAGTACTTC.